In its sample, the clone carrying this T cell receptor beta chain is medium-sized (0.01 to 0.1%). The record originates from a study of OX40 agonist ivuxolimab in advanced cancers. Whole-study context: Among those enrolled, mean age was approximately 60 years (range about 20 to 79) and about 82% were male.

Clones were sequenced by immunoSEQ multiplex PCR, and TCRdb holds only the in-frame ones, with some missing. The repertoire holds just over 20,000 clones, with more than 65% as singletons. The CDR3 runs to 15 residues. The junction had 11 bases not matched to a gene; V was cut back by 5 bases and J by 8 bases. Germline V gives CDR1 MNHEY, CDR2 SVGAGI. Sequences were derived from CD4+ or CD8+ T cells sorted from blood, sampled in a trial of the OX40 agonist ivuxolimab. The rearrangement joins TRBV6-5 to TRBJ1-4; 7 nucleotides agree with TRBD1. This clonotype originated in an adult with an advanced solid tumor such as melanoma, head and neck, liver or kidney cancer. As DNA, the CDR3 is TGTGCCAGCAGTCAGAGGGAGGGGGCGAGGGAAAAACTGTTTTTT. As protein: CASSQREGAREKLFF.